A selection of T cell receptor beta chains follows, all from one sample in a study of blood T cell repertoires in COVID-19. TCRdb keeps only in-frame clones here, not all; method: immunoSEQ multiplex PCR. There are about 230,000 clones in the sample; around 83% occur only once, and 6.5% to 9% lies in the top ten. The specimen was peripheral blood. These receptor sequences come from a woman between 50 and 59 years old with acute or convalescent COVID-19. Each CDR3 is given with its conserved first and last residue.

CDR3: CASSKDRLTDTQYF; J: TRBJ2-3; V: TRBV11-2
CDR3: CASRLGEKGVRYF; J: TRBJ2-5; V: TRBV5-1
CDR3: CASSWGQGEGYTF; J: TRBJ1-2; V: TRBV5-1
CDR3: CASSPGGAYEQYF; J: TRBJ2-7; V: TRBV3-1/TRBV3-2
CDR3: CASSLNGAGNTIYF; J: TRBJ1-3; V: TRBV28
CDR3: CASSLGFGEYYEQYF; J: TRBJ2-7; V: TRBV27
CDR3: CASSLGGAGTDTQYF; J: TRBJ2-3; V: TRBV7-9
CDR3: CASLGQGVNEQFF; J: TRBJ2-1; V: TRBV5-1
CDR3: CASSPDRVQYF; J: TRBJ2-3; V: TRBV7-8
CDR3: CASSFRGETQYF; J: TRBJ2-5; V: TRBV7-9
CDR3: CASSFISKEKLFF; J: TRBJ1-4; V: TRBV12-3/TRBV12-4
CDR3: CASSIDRVTDTQYF; J: TRBJ2-3; V: TRBV19
CDR3: CASSLGGGAEDTQYF; J: TRBJ2-3; V: TRBV5-1
CDR3: CASSIGSNQPQHF; J: TRBJ1-5; V: TRBV12-3/TRBV12-4
CDR3: CASSRTESDGYTF; J: TRBJ1-2; V: TRBV5-1
CDR3: CSVDLANYNEQFF; J: TRBJ2-1; V: TRBV29-1
CDR3: CASSGQGRETQYF; J: TRBJ2-5; V: TRBV2
CDR3: CASSPAGRVTEAFF; J: TRBJ1-1; V: TRBV11-2
CDR3: CASSLGPETSGGKETQYF; J: TRBJ2-5; V: TRBV27
CDR3: CASSFQGAGGEQYF; J: TRBJ2-7; V: TRBV5-5
CDR3: CASAPYAIYGYTF; J: TRBJ1-2; V: TRBV7-2
CDR3: CASSLMGQGRWQYF; J: TRBJ2-7; V: TRBV7-2
CDR3: CASSLQGDGNTIYF; J: TRBJ1-3; V: TRBV5-4
CDR3: CASTNAGGNYNEQFF; J: TRBJ2-1; V: TRBV19
CDR3: CASSYSGDSNQPQHF; J: TRBJ1-5; V: TRBV6-5
CDR3: CATLITTGGDFGNTIYF; J: TRBJ1-3; V: TRBV24-1
CDR3: CASSPGRAYEQYF; J: TRBJ2-7; V: TRBV5-6
CDR3: CASKTGGFSETQYF; J: TRBJ2-5; V: TRBV6-5
CDR3: CAWSRELNEQFF; J: TRBJ2-1; V: TRBV30
CDR3: CASSLTEEAEAFF; J: TRBJ1-1; V: TRBV7-3
CDR3: CASRSDRGPYNEQFF; J: TRBJ2-1; V: TRBV25-1
CDR3: CSARTRTEQYF; J: TRBJ2-7; V: TRBV20-1
CDR3: CASSRYHRGKGNQPQHF; J: TRBJ1-5; V: TRBV28
CDR3: CASSEAGLVHNEQFF; J: TRBJ2-1; V: TRBV6-1
CDR3: CASSEAHRSNAEAFF; J: TRBJ1-1; V: TRBV6-1
CDR3: CASRKTSGGPGVTQYF; J: TRBJ2-3; V: TRBV5-1
CDR3: CASSSDLSGELFF; J: TRBJ2-2; V: TRBV7-2
CDR3: CASSGWEGNQPQHF; J: TRBJ1-5; V: TRBV19
CDR3: CASSQDQRGGAFF; J: TRBJ1-1; V: TRBV3-1/TRBV3-2
CDR3: CASTHGGIENYGYTF; J: TRBJ1-2; V: TRBV6-5
CDR3: CASSTSGGAVETQYF; J: TRBJ2-5; V: TRBV6-5
CDR3: CASTLAGGSYEQYF; J: TRBJ2-7; V: TRBV25-1
CDR3: CASSLANRAGRSEKLFF; J: TRBJ1-4; V: TRBV27
CDR3: CASSSWDRGLGEQFF; J: TRBJ2-1; V: TRBV19
CDR3: CASSFELSGSNQPQHF; J: TRBJ1-5; V: TRBV5-8
CDR3: CASSLGDRTGELFF; J: TRBJ2-2; V: TRBV5-5
CDR3: CASAQGLGTGELFF; J: TRBJ2-2; V: TRBV25-1
CDR3: CASSWGQSTDTQYF; J: TRBJ2-3; V: TRBV5-6
CDR3: CASSIGTGTSSPLHF; J: TRBJ1-6; V: TRBV28
CDR3: CASSLDRIAVQETQYF; J: TRBJ2-5; V: TRBV11-2
CDR3: CASSQSWTGDGGELFF; J: TRBJ2-2; V: TRBV3-1/TRBV3-2
CDR3: CASLGVGIEAFF; J: TRBJ1-1; V: TRBV7-9
CDR3: CASSPPASGNERDTQYF; J: TRBJ2-3; V: TRBV3-1/TRBV3-2
CDR3: CASSPGTGEGKNIQYF; J: TRBJ2-4; V: TRBV11-3
CDR3: CASSPRQGPYEQYF; J: TRBJ2-7; V: TRBV4-2